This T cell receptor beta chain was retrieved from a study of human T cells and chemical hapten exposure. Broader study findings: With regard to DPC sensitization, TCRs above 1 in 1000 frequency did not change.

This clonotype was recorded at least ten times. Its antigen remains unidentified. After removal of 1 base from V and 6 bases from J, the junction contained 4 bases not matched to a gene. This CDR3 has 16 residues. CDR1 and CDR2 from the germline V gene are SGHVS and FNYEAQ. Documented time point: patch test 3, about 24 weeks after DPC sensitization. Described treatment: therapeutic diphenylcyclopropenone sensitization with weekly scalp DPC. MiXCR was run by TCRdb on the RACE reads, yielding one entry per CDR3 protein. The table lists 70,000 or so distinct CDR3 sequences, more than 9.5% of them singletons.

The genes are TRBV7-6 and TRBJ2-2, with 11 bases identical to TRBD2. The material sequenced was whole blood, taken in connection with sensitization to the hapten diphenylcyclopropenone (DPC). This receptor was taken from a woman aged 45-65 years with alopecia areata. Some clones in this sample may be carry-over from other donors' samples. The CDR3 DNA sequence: TGTGCCAGCAGCTTAGGACTAGCGGGATACTCCGGGGAGCTGTTTTTT. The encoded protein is CASSLGLAGYSGELFF.